These 7 T cell receptor beta chains originate from one sample sequenced in a study of blood T cell repertoires in COVID-19 (dated by TCRdb to 2020 to 2021). Libraries came from the immunoSEQ multiplex PCR assay. This immuneACCESS table, as held by TCRdb, lists in-frame sequences with V and J called but not all clones. Of the missing ones, under half trace to an unresolved V gene in checked studies; the others have no known cause. Recorded for this sample are a few hundred thousand clones; around four fifths of them occurred a single time. Of the sample, approximately 5.2% falls within the top ten clones. The sequencing sample was made of peripheral blood. The source of these receptors is a woman between 65 and 79 years old with COVID-19, enrolled during active disease.

In its sample, this clone was seen a few times. A much larger clone is a single base away; this may be a read error. Other nucleotide sequences in the sample specify the same CDR3. The V and J genes are TRBV18 and TRBJ1-4; TRBD1 matches at 9 bases. Germline loops: CDR1 KGHSH, CDR2 LQKENI. Trimming cost V 3 bases and J 8 bases; bases outside gene matches: 1. The CDR3 contains 13 residues. The DNA of the CDR3 is TGTGCCAGCTCACCGGGGACAGGGGAAAAACTGTTTTTT. Protein product: CASSPGTGEKLFF.

CDR3 nucleotides: TGTGCCAGCAGCTTAGCAGAGTTCCCAGGGGAGCAGTACTTC. Translating it yields CASSLAEFPGEQYF. The chain uses TRBV7-9 and TRBJ2-7; D is perhaps TRBD1 (5 bases). The ends were cut back, 0 bases at V and 7 bases at J, with 13 bases in the middle. Germline-derived CDR1 and CDR2 are SEHNR and FQNEAQ (reference sequence). CDR3 length equals 14 residues.

The CDR3 DNA sequence: TGTGCCAGCAGTCTAACCGGGACAGGTTCTCCCTACGAGCAGTACTTC. Protein sequence: CASSLTGTGSPYEQYF. The chain joins TRBV28 to TRBJ2-7; 8 bases are a match to TRBD1. CDR1 is MDHEN and CDR2 is SYDVKM in the germline V gene. This CDR3 is built from 16 residues. With 5 bases clipped from V and 2 bases from J, the junction kept 11 bases outside the gene matches.

This clone has only a few counts. This chain connects TRBV29-1 to TRBJ1-2, with 7 bases aligning to TRBD1. The CDR3 length is 12 residues. The V and J ends lost 4 bases and 5 bases, in that order; junction bases with no gene match: 4. CDR1 and CDR2 from the germline V gene are SQVTM and ANQGSEA. The CDR3 DNA reads as TGCAGCGTTGCAGGACAGGTATATGGCTACACCTTC. It specifies CSVAGQVYGYTF.

This clone has just a few counts. The CDR3 DNA sequence: TGTGCCAGCAGTGAAAGGGGGACACAGGGGTCTTCACCCCTCCACTTT. It translates to CASSERGTQGSSPLHF. This rearrangement joins TRBV2 to TRBJ1-6; 7 nucleotides agree with TRBD1. V lost 2 bases and J lost 9; bases outside the gene matches: 10. Germline V CDR1 and CDR2: SNHLY, FYNNEI. This CDR3 spans 16 amino acids.

The V call is TRBV19, the J call TRBJ2-3; D remains ambiguous. CDR1 is LNHDA, CDR2 SQIVND, per germline (reference sequence). With 3 bases removed from V and 1 base from J, the gap between germline ends came to 11 bases. This CDR3 has 15 residues. In nucleotides, the CDR3 is TGTGCCAGTAGTATGAGGTTTTCAGGCACAGATACGCAGTATTTT. This sequence encodes CASSMRFSGTDTQYF.

V usage is TRBV6-2 or TRBV6-3 and J usage is TRBJ2-7; 15 bases are shared with TRBD2. Losses at the gene ends were 2 bases for V and 2 bases for J; bases not matched to a gene: 4. The germline CDR1 and CDR2 sequences are MNHEY and SVGEGT. CDR3 size: 17 residues. CDR3 DNA sequence: TGTGCCAGCAGTTACGGACTAGCGGGGGGGATGGCCTACGAGCAGTACTTC. It encodes CASSYGLAGGMAYEQYF.